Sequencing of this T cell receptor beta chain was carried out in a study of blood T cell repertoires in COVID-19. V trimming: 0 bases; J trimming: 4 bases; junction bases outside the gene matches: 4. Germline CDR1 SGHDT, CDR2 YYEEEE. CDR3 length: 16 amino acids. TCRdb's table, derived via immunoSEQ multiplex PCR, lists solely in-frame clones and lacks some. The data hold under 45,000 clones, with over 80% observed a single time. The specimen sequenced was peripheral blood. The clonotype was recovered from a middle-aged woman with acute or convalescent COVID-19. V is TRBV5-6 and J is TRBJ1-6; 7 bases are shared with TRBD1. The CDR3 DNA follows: TGTGCCAGCAGCTTGGCCGGGGACAGATATAATTCACCCCTCCACTTT. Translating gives CASSLAGDRYNSPLHF.